What follows are 16 T cell receptor beta chains derived from one specimen sequenced in a study of blood T cell repertoires in COVID-19. Assay: immunoSEQ multiplex PCR; the TCRdb copy retains only in-frame clones and omits some. This table has around 50,000 clones, 88% appearing once. The specimen sequenced was peripheral blood. These receptors were obtained from a man aged 45-65 years with active COVID-19.

The V call is TRBV9, the J call TRBJ1-2; possibly TRBD1 for D (6 bases). V dropped 3 bases and J dropped 8 bases, with 17 bases sitting between them. The CDR3 spans 14 residues. Germline V CDR1 and CDR2: SGDLS, YYNGEE. CDR3 protein: CASSDSRGGSGYTF. The CDR3 DNA reads TGTGCCAGCAGCGATTCGAGGGGGGGTAGCGGCTACACCTTC.

This clone was seen once. The rearrangement uses TRBV19 and TRBJ1-1, with D unclear. The CDR3 length is 13 residues. The germline gives CDR1 LNHDA, CDR2 SQIVND (reference sequence). The V and J ends lost 4 bases and 4 bases respectively, with 10 bases between them. The CDR3 nucleotides are TGTGCCAGTAGTACCTTAGCCGGCACTGAAGCTTTCTTT. Amino acids: CASSTLAGTEAFF.

The rearrangement links TRBV28 to TRBJ2-5, with a possible D match to TRBD1 (6 bases). V lost 5 bases, J lost 3 bases, and 7 bases lay in between. Germline V CDR1 and CDR2: MDHEN, SYDVKM. This CDR3 is built from 12 residues. The CDR3 DNA follows: TGTGCCAGCAGTACAGGGAAAGAGACCCAGTACTTC. Translation: CASSTGKETQYF.

The chain is built from TRBV14 and TRBJ2-5; 7 bases align to TRBD2. The V gene's germline CDR1 is SGHDN and CDR2 FVKESK. The CDR3 has 13 amino acids. Trimming cost V 2 bases and J 7 bases; bases outside gene matches: 4. The CDR3 coding sequence is TGTGCCAGCAGCCAATTGTTAGCGGGGACCCAGTACTTC. Residues: CASSQLLAGTQYF.

The genes are TRBV11-2 and TRBJ1-2, with D maybe TRBD1 (5 bases). V was trimmed by 1 base and J by 8 bases, leaving 17 bases between them. Germline loops: CDR1 SGHAT, CDR2 FQNNGV. The CDR3 sequence is 15 residues long. CDR3 loop: CASSLAHGRGRGYTF. CDR3 DNA: TGTGCCAGCAGCTTAGCCCACGGGAGGGGACGGGGCTACACCTTC.

Only a few counts were recorded for this clone. The rearrangement uses TRBV5-4 and TRBJ1-2, with 8 bases matching TRBD1. The germline V gene encodes CDR1 SGHNT and CDR2 YYREEE (reference sequence). V lost 0 bases and J lost 8; bases outside the gene matches: 9. This CDR3 is 15 amino acids long. The CDR3 coding sequence is TGTGCCAGCAGCTTGGAGGGCAGGGGGCGCTTCGGCTACACCTTC. The encoded protein is CASSLEGRGRFGYTF.

V usage is TRBV6-5 and J usage is TRBJ2-1, with 7 bases lining up with TRBD2. The CDR3 loop spans 14 amino acids. The V gene's germline CDR1 is MNHEY and CDR2 SVGAGI. V shed 6 bases, J shed 0 bases, and the junction held 2 bases outside the gene matches. The CDR3 sequence is CASRPGGSYNEQFF. CDR3 DNA sequence: TGTGCCAGCAGGCCGGGGGGCTCCTACAATGAGCAGTTCTTC.

V gene TRBV19 combines with J gene TRBJ1-2; D uncertain. The ends were cut back, 2 bases at V and 11 bases at J, with 18 bases in the middle. The CDR3 runs to 14 residues. In germline, CDR1 is LNHDA, CDR2 SQIVND (reference sequence). The CDR3 is CASSISVLAAGYTF. In DNA form, the CDR3 reads TGTGCCAGTAGTATATCTGTATTAGCCGCTGGATACACCTTC.

The gene calls are TRBV7-9 and TRBJ2-2; 7 bases line up with TRBD2. V shed 1 base and J 1 base; nucleotides not matched to a gene: 6. Germline CDR1 SEHNR, CDR2 FQNEAQ (reference sequence). This CDR3 region has 17 residues. CDR3 sequence reads: CASSLGLGLVNTGELFF. The DNA of the CDR3 is TGTGCCAGCAGCTTAGGGCTCGGACTAGTGAACACCGGGGAGCTGTTTTTT.

This rearrangement joins TRBV5-4 to TRBJ2-1; maybe TRBD2 (6 bases). CDR1 and CDR2 from the germline V gene are SGHNT and YYREEE (reference sequence). The length of the CDR3 is 17 residues. V was trimmed by 5 bases and J by 4 bases, leaving 22 bases between them. CDR3 sequence reads: CASREPGLPGVYNEQFF. In DNA form, the CDR3 reads TGTGCCAGCAGGGAACCGGGACTCCCGGGTGTTTACAATGAGCAGTTCTTC.

V is TRBV5-1 and J is TRBJ1-5; TRBD1 matches at 7 bases. CDR1 is SGHRS, CDR2 YFSETQ, per germline. J gave up 0 bases and V 0 bases, and 0 bases lay outside the gene matches. This CDR3 is 15 amino acids long. CDR3 sequence reads: CASSLEGASNQPQHF. Here the CDR3 DNA reads TGCGCCAGCAGCTTGGAGGGGGCTAGCAATCAGCCCCAGCATTTT.

The CDR3 DNA sequence: TGCGCCAGCAGCCACAGGGGCACGGGAACTGAAGCTTTCTTT. Its protein is CASSHRGTGTEAFF. The V call is TRBV10-2, the J call TRBJ1-1; 7 positions agree with TRBD1. CDR1 is WSHSY, CDR2 SAAADI, per germline. The CDR3 consists of 14 residues. Trimming at V came to 6 bases and at J to 5 bases, leaving 9 bases not matched to a gene.

This chain joins TRBV3-1 (or the pseudogene TRBV3-2) and TRBJ2-1; D is perhaps TRBD2 (6 bases). Looked up from germline, CDR1 is LGHDT and CDR2 is YNNKEL (reference sequence). The CDR3 has 12 residues. The V end was cut by 2 bases, the J end by 13 bases, with 12 bases between. CDR3 protein: CASSQLSGTQFF. For the CDR3, the DNA is TGTGCCAGCAGCCAACTTTCCGGGACTCAGTTCTTC.

The chain couples TRBV30 to TRBJ1-2; D perhaps matches TRBD1 (5 bases). This CDR3 spans 16 amino acids. The V end was cut by 0 bases, the J end by 2 bases, with 16 bases between. Germline lookup yields CDR1 GTSNPN and CDR2 SVGIG (reference sequence). CDR3 loop: CAWSVRAGLMNYGYTF. CDR3 DNA sequence: TGTGCCTGGAGTGTACGGGCAGGGTTAATGAACTATGGCTACACCTTC.

Here the CDR3 reads CASRRADYGETQYF. The CDR3, as DNA: TGTGCCAGCAGGCGAGCGGACTACGGGGAGACCCAGTACTTC. V usage is TRBV11-3 and J usage is TRBJ2-5, with D tentatively TRBD2 (6 bases). Per the germline V gene, CDR1 is SGHNT and CDR2 is YENEEA. V was pared by 6 bases and J by 5 bases, with 16 bases between. This CDR3 contains 14 residues. The variable domain in full, completed from reference TRBV11-3 and TRBJ2-5, reads EAGVVQSPRYKIIEKKQPVAFWCNPISGHNTLYWYLQNLGQGPELLIRYENEEAVDDSQLPKDRFSAERLKGVDSTLKIQPAELGDSAVYLCASRRADYGETQYFGPGTRLLVL.

CDR3 nucleotides: TGTGCCAGCAGCCTCGCGGGTGAGACCCAGTACTTC. Its translation: CASSLAGETQYF. The chain joins TRBV11-2 to TRBJ2-5, with D possibly being TRBD2 (5 bases). The CDR3 contains 12 residues. Germline CDR1 is SGHAT and CDR2 is FQNNGV. Trimming shortened V by 5 bases and J by 5 bases, and 9 bases separated the two germline ends.